The 30 T cell receptor beta chains below all came from one sample that was sequenced in a study of T-cell memory formation after mild COVID-19. TCRdb itself ran the 5' RACE reads through MiXCR, one entry per CDR3 protein. The data show roughly 52,000 distinct CDR3 sequences, with 7% to 8% seen just once and roughly 1.3% held by the top ten. The material sequenced was PBMCs or a T cell subset sorted from them (not recorded which). The receptor set was obtained from a man aged 18-30 years who had mild COVID-19 (a few samples of this study predate the infection). Cell type and time point are not known.

The chain combines TRBV6-2 or TRBV6-3 with TRBJ1-5; D gene unclear. This CDR3 spans 12 amino acids. V lost 6 bases to trimming and J lost 7 bases, with 10 bases between them. Germline lookup yields CDR1 MNHEY and CDR2 SVGEGT. This CDR3 is CASSTAMQPQHF. Written as DNA, the CDR3 is TGTGCCAGCAGCACAGCCATGCAGCCCCAGCATTTT.

J is TRBJ1-6 and V is TRBV3-1, with D maybe TRBD1 (6 bases). V gave up 4 bases and J gave up 7 bases, with 8 bases separating them. Germline CDR1 is LGHDT and CDR2 is YNNKEL (reference sequence). This CDR3 is built from 13 residues. As DNA, the CDR3 is TGTGCCAGCAGCCGGGACACGAATTCACCCCTCCACTTT. It translates to CASSRDTNSPLHF.

This clonotype has only a few counts. The chain carries TRBV30 and TRBJ2-7, with 9 positions matching TRBD2. Unmatched junction bases numbered 9, after V lost 5 bases and J lost 4 bases. From germline, CDR1 is GTSNPN and CDR2 SVGIG (reference sequence). The CDR3 runs to 14 residues. The CDR3 reads CAWENSGGFYEQYF. Written as DNA, the CDR3 is TGTGCCTGGGAGAATAGCGGGGGCTTTTACGAGCAGTACTTC.

The chain links TRBV11-3 to TRBJ2-3, with D possibly matching TRBD1 (5 bases). Germline V CDR1 and CDR2: SGHNT, YENEEA. The CDR3 extends over 13 amino acids. Trimming took off 2 bases at V and 4 bases at J, with 7 bases between the two ends. CDR3 nucleotide sequence: TGTGCCAGCAGCTTATCCAGGGCAGATACGCAGTATTTT. This encodes CASSLSRADTQYF.

This clonotype has only a few counts. This sequence joins TRBV7-2 and TRBJ2-2; no reliable D call. V was shortened by 1 base and J by 7 bases, with 7 bases between the two germline ends. The CDR3 is made up of 13 amino acids. Germline assignment: CDR1 SGHTA and CDR2 FQGNSA. The CDR3 reads CASSLVSYGELFF. The CDR3 DNA sequence: TGTGCCAGCAGCTTAGTTAGCTACGGGGAGCTGTTTTTT.

The rearrangement joins TRBV14 to TRBJ2-7; TRBD1 might be the D (6 bases). The CDR3 contains 14 residues. Deletions cut 8 bases from V and 5 bases from J, with 19 bases between. Germline lookup yields CDR1 SGHDN and CDR2 FVKESK. DNA for the CDR3: TGTGCCAGCGGTAGGACAGCCCTACGGGACGAGCAGTACGTC. It specifies CASGRTALRDEQYV.

This clonotype was detected a few times. V gene TRBV18 combines with J gene TRBJ1-4, with D unresolved. Per the germline V gene, CDR1 is KGHSH and CDR2 is LQKENI. The CDR3 has 13 amino acids. Trimming took off 7 bases at V and 4 bases at J, with 10 bases between the two ends. CDR3 loop: CASFTQNNEKLFF. As DNA, the CDR3 is TGTGCCAGCTTTACTCAGAATAATGAAAAACTGTTTTTT.

The chain joins TRBV4-1 to TRBJ1-1; TRBD1 matches at 8 bases. The germline CDR1 and CDR2 sequences are MGHRA and YSYEKL. The J segment lost 6 bases and the V segment lost 3 bases, leaving 6 bases of the junction unmatched. The CDR3 runs to 14 residues. The CDR3 DNA sequence: TGCGCCAGCAGCCAGATGACAGGGGCCTCTGAAGCTTTCTTT. Translating it yields CASSQMTGASEAFF.

This clonotype appeared a few times. J is TRBJ1-3 and V is TRBV9; D not resolved. From germline, CDR1 is SGDLS and CDR2 YYNGEE. The ends were cut back, 4 bases at V and 8 bases at J, with 16 bases in the middle. The length of the CDR3 is 14 residues. The CDR3 loop is CASSKLRSGDTIYF. In DNA, the CDR3 is TGTGCCAGCAGCAAACTCCGAAGTGGGGACACCATATATTTT.

This clonotype has more than one count but fewer than ten. The chain recombines TRBV20-1 with TRBJ2-3; D perhaps matches TRBD2 (5 bases). V was cut by 6 bases and J by 1 base, with 11 bases left in between. The V gene's germline CDR1 is DFQATT and CDR2 SNEGSKA (reference sequence). This CDR3 comprises 13 residues. CDR3 sequence: CSADYSGTDTQYF. CDR3 nucleotides: TGCAGTGCAGACTACAGCGGCACAGATACGCAGTATTTT.

This chain joins TRBV12-3 or TRBV12-4 and TRBJ2-3, with D maybe TRBD1 (7 bases). V was cut by 4 bases and J by 9 bases, with 11 bases left in between. The CDR3 is 12 residues long. The CDR3 region is CASSSQGGTQYF. CDR3 sequence (DNA): TGTGCCAGCAGTTCCCAGGGGGGAACGCAGTATTTT.

This clonotype has a handful of counts. J is TRBJ2-2 and V is TRBV20-1; TRBD2 agrees at 11 bases. The CDR3 has 15 amino acids. CDR1 and CDR2 (germline): DFQATT, SNEGSKA (reference sequence). The trim removed 1 base at V and 7 bases at J, leaving 5 bases unmatched. Here the CDR3 reads CSARAPSGGFGELFF. CDR3 in DNA: TGCAGTGCTAGAGCCCCTAGCGGGGGGTTCGGGGAGCTGTTTTTT.

The CDR3 region is CASSEPRDRGQGNEAFF. The DNA of the CDR3 is TGCGCCAGCAGTGAGCCTCGGGACAGGGGGCAAGGAAATGAAGCTTTCTTT. The V gene is TRBV10-2, the J gene TRBJ1-1; the match to TRBD1 covers 12 bases. J was trimmed by 7 bases and V by 2 bases; bases with no gene match: 11. There are 17 residues in the CDR3. In germline, CDR1 is WSHSY, CDR2 SAAADI.

This clonotype showed up many times. The rearrangement links TRBV4-3 to TRBJ2-3, with 14 bases fitting TRBD2. The J segment lost 0 bases and the V segment lost 3 bases, leaving 8 bases of the junction unmatched. Germline-derived CDR1 and CDR2 are LGHNA and YSLEER. This CDR3 contains 19 residues. The CDR3 DNA is TGCGCCAGCAGCCACCGCACGGGACTAGCGGGGGAAAGCACAGATACGCAGTATTTT. Its translation: CASSHRTGLAGESTDTQYF.

This clonotype was seen at least ten times. The chain links TRBV12-3 or TRBV12-4 to TRBJ2-7; 7 bases agree with TRBD1. The CDR3 consists of 14 residues. The J segment lost 3 bases and the V segment lost 5 bases, leaving 7 bases of the junction unmatched. The chain's CDR3 is CASSGAGTVYEQYF. In DNA form, the CDR3 reads TGTGCCAGCAGTGGAGCCGGGACAGTCTACGAGCAGTACTTC.

This clonotype was detected only a few times. This rearrangement joins TRBV12-3 or TRBV12-4 to TRBJ1-2; D might be TRBD1 (5 bases). CDR3 length: 13 amino acids. The germline V and J ends were trimmed by 5 bases and 3 bases, with 10 bases remaining between them. For the CDR3, the DNA is TGTGCCAGCAGTCTGATGGGGGACTATGGCTACACCTTC. It codes for CASSLMGDYGYTF.

The gene calls are TRBV3-1 and TRBJ2-7; the D is unclear. V was pared by 1 base and J by 2 bases, with 9 bases between. This CDR3 has 14 residues. Germline CDR1 LGHDT, CDR2 YNNKEL (reference sequence). CDR3: CASSQGVPAYEQYF. CDR3 sequence (DNA): TGTGCCAGCAGCCAAGGAGTCCCAGCCTACGAGCAGTACTTC.

DNA for the CDR3: TGTGCCAGCAGACTTACTAGCGGGGGAGCCAATGAGCAGTTCTTC. Translated, it gives CASRLTSGGANEQFF. J is TRBJ2-1 and V is TRBV6-6, with 11 bases that match TRBD2. This CDR3 spans 15 amino acids. Germline CDR1 reads MNHNY; CDR2 reads SVGAGI (reference sequence). The V and J ends lost 6 bases and 6 bases, in that order; junction bases with no gene match: 7.

There are many counts of this clonotype. This chain uses TRBV7-2 with TRBJ2-3; no definite D call. The CDR3 covers 12 residues. The germline gives CDR1 SGHTA, CDR2 FQGNSA. Trimming pared 5 bases from V and 4 bases from J, leaving 7 bases between. The CDR3 here is CASSPYADTQYF. CDR3 DNA: TGTGCCAGCAGCCCCTACGCAGATACGCAGTATTTT.

The rearrangement joins TRBV24-1 to TRBJ1-1, with D tentatively TRBD1 (6 bases). The V end was cut by 5 bases, the J end by 5 bases, with 11 bases between. This CDR3 is built from 13 residues. Germline-derived CDR1 and CDR2 are KGHDR and SFDVKD. CDR3 region: CATSAGAYTEAFF. The CDR3 DNA follows: TGTGCCACCAGTGCAGGGGCGTATACTGAAGCTTTCTTT.

This chain joins TRBV7-2 and TRBJ1-5; D call uncertain. CDR3 length: 16 amino acids. V lost 5 bases and J 7 bases, leaving 21 bases between the germline ends. Germline V gene sequence: CDR1 SGHTA, CDR2 FQGNSA. CDR3: CASSLVAGPAGQPQHF. The DNA for the CDR3 is TGTGCCAGCAGCCTGGTAGCCGGGCCCGCGGGGCAGCCCCAGCATTTT.

In its sample, this clonotype was seen many times. The rearrangement uses TRBV10-3 and TRBJ2-3; D ambiguous. The CDR3 loop spans 13 amino acids. Germline V CDR1 and CDR2: ENHRY, SYGVKD. Trimming removed 7 bases at V and 0 bases at J, with 8 bases between. CDR3 region: CAINPGSTDTQYF. The DNA of the CDR3 is TGTGCCATCAATCCGGGTAGCACAGATACGCAGTATTTT.

This sequence joins TRBV7-2 and TRBJ2-5; 8 positions match TRBD1. The germline V gene has CDR1 SGHTA and CDR2 FQGNSA. Trimming took 5 bases from V and 3 from J; bases not matched to a gene: 8. The CDR3 is made up of 15 amino acids. Here the CDR3 reads CASSPGQGVKETQYF. For the CDR3, the DNA is TGTGCCAGCAGCCCAGGACAGGGTGTTAAAGAGACCCAGTACTTC. Combining the CDR3 with reference TRBV7-2 and TRBJ2-5 gives the whole variable domain GAGVSQSPSNKVTEKGKDVELRCDPISGHTALYWYRQSLGQGLEFLIYFQGNSAPDKSGLPSDRFSAERTGGSVSTLTIQRTQQEDSAVYLCASSPGQGVKETQYFGPGTRLLVL.

The chain recombines TRBV5-6 with TRBJ2-5, with D perhaps being TRBD1 or TRBD2 (6 bases each). The CDR3 runs 13 residues. V was cut by 7 bases and J by 2 bases, with 12 bases left in between. The germline CDR1 and CDR2 sequences are SGHDT and YYEEEE. CDR3 in DNA: TGTGCCAGCGGCGGGACAAGACAAGAGACCCAGTACTTC. Translated, it gives CASGGTRQETQYF.

This clonotype showed up many times. V is TRBV5-1 and J is TRBJ2-5; D not certain. The CDR3 consists of 13 residues. Germline V gene data show CDR1 as SGHRS and CDR2 as YFSETQ. Trimming left V 4 bases short and J 4 bases short, with 11 bases between. The CDR3 reads CASSLVGGETQYF. The DNA of the CDR3 is TGCGCCAGCAGCCTAGTGGGTGGAGAGACCCAGTACTTC.

Remarks on this clonotype: A read error may produce the germline difference seen at one junction end. The chain recombines TRBV20-1 with TRBJ1-2; a possible D gene is TRBD1 (6 bases). Germline lookup yields CDR1 DFQATT and CDR2 SNEGSKA (reference sequence). CDR3 length: 14 amino acids. The CDR3 DNA follows: TGCAGTGATAGAGGGACACCCTTGGGGTATGGCTACACCTTC. Protein product: CSDRGTPLGYGYTF.

The table lists this clonotype with many counts. This chain uses TRBV6-5 with TRBJ2-4; 9 nucleotides agree with TRBD2. CDR3 length equals 15 residues. Germline V gene sequence: CDR1 MNHEY, CDR2 SVGAGI. Unmatched junction bases numbered 8, after V lost 5 bases and J lost 6 bases. This CDR3 is CASSDPRGGRNIQYF. CDR3 coding DNA: TGTGCCAGCAGTGACCCGCGGGGGGGACGAAACATTCAGTACTTC.

The chain has TRBV4-3 and TRBJ1-2; no clear D. Germline CDR1 is LGHNA and CDR2 is YSLEER. V was cut by 4 bases and J by 5 bases, with 14 bases left in between. The CDR3 length is 14 residues. This CDR3 reads CASSPDGKRYGYTF. For the CDR3, the DNA is TGCGCCAGCAGCCCGGACGGCAAGCGTTATGGCTACACCTTC.

The V and J genes are TRBV6-2 or TRBV6-3 and TRBJ2-7; 7 bases map to TRBD1. CDR3 length: 12 residues. Germline assignment: CDR1 MNHEY and CDR2 SVGEGT. V trimming: 5 bases; J trimming: 7 bases; junction bases outside the gene matches: 5. CDR3 amino acids: CASSDREREQYV. In nucleotides, the CDR3 is TGTGCCAGCAGTGACAGGGAGCGGGAGCAGTACGTC.

This clonotype showed up many times. V gene TRBV7-2 combines with J gene TRBJ2-3; D not certain. The CDR3 spans 11 residues. The germline CDR1 and CDR2 sequences are SGHTA and FQGNSA. V dropped 5 bases and J dropped 5 bases, with 5 bases sitting between them. The CDR3: CASSLKDTQYF. CDR3 bases: TGTGCCAGCAGCCTAAAAGATACGCAGTATTTT.